This entry concerns a single TCR beta chain. The antigen is unknown. This entry is derived from a study of OX40 agonist ivuxolimab in advanced cancers. Study findings and constraints: Fewer expanded clones were found on average in CD4+ than in CD8+ T cells.

The germline CDR1 and CDR2 sequences are MGHRA and YSYEKL. V shed 2 bases, J shed 6 bases, and the junction held 14 bases outside the gene matches. This CDR3 has 19 residues. Produced via immunoSEQ multiplex PCR; TCRdb's table is partial and in-frame only. The table lists under 85,000 clones, 70% to 90% of them singletons. The sequencing used CD4+ or CD8+ T cells sorted from blood, collected in a trial of the OX40 agonist ivuxolimab. This TCR was recovered from an adult with an advanced solid tumor such as melanoma, head and neck, liver or kidney cancer. This rearrangement joins TRBV4-1 to TRBJ2-1, with TRBD2 matching 12 bases. The CDR3, as DNA: TGCGCCAGCAGCCAAAGGGGCACTAGCGGGGGGCCACGGGGCAATGAGCAGTTCTTC. This codes for CASSQRGTSGGPRGNEQFF.